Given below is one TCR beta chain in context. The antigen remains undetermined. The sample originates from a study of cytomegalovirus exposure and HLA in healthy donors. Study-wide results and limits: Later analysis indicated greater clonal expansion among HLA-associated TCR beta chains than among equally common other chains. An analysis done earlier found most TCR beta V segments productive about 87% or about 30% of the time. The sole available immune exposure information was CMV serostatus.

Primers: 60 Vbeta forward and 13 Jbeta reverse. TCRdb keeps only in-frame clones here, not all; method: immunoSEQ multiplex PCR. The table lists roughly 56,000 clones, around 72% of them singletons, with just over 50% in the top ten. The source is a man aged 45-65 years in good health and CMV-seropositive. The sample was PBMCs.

DNA of the CDR3: TGTGCCAGTAGCGAACCTAGCGTATCCTACAATGAGCAGTTCTTC. Its protein product is CASSEPSVSYNEQFF. The genes are TRBV19 and TRBJ2-1; tentative D call: TRBD2 (6 bases). From germline, CDR1 is LNHDA and CDR2 SQIVND (reference sequence). Trimming shortened V by 6 bases and J by 1 base, and 13 bases separated the two germline ends. This CDR3 is built from 15 residues.